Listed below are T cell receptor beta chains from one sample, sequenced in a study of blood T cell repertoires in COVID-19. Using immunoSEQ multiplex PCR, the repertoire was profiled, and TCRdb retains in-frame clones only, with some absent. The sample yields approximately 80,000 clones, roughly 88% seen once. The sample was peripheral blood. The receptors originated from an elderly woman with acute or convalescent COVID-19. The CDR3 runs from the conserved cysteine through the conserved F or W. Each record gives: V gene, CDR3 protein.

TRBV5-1 CASSLSGGAGYGYTF
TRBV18 CASSPPGTGTGRNEQFF
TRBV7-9 CASSLAGTGPHEQYF
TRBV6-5 CASKASQSSYEQYF
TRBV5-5 CASSLGGFSGNTIYF
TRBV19 CASEPGQGFASQPQHF
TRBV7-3 CASSLGTSGFYNEQFF
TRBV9 CASSEDGGSGNTIYF
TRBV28 CASRGRQGAESPLHF
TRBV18 CASSRGRDTEAFF
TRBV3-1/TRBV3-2 CASSHRGLSDNSPLHF
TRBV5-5 CASSFPGLNSEKLFF
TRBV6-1 CASSEGPGHYGYTF
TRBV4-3 CASSQDNAGELFF
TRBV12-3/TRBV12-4 CASKPQGLETQYF
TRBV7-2 CASSWGLAGNTDTQYF
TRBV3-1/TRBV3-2 CASSPQGADGYTF
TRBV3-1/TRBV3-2 CASNSGTGAGGEQFF
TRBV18 CASSSTSGGLTGELFF
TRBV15 CATSRDQRPWMANEKLFF
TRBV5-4 CASSGDSYEQYF